The 17 T cell receptor beta chains below were found in one sample sequenced in a study of cytotoxic CD8 clonotypes in ibrutinib-treated CLL listed by TCRdb under 2021. Library creation used the immunoSEQ multiplex PCR assay. The immuneACCESS repertoire file appears here via TCRdb, limited to in-frame rearrangements. These files lack a portion of the clones; in checked studies, under half of the deficit traces to unresolved V genes, and the cause of the others is not known. Here the sample has over 200,000 clones; 70% occur a single time. The ten largest clones represent roughly 5.8% of the sample. This specimen's time point label, per the study, means: approximately 11 months on ibrutinib. Material: PBMCs, obtained after 12 months of ibrutinib treatment. Receptors originate from a human donor with chronic lymphocytic leukemia.

A single count supports this clone. V is TRBV2 and J is TRBJ2-3; 11 bases are shared with TRBD2. Germline assignment: CDR1 SNHLY and CDR2 FYNNEI. The junction had 13 bases not matched to a gene; V was cut back by 7 bases and J by 10 bases. There are 15 residues in the CDR3. CDR3 bases: TGTGCCAGCACTGGTAGCGGGGGGGCGTACGAATCGCAGTATTTT. Translating it yields CASTGSGGAYESQYF.

The CDR3 region has the DNA TGTGCCAGCGCGTCAGGGCAAGAGACCCAGTACTTC. Translated: CASASGQETQYF. V usage is TRBV7-9 and J usage is TRBJ2-5, with D possibly matching TRBD1 (5 bases). The CDR3 extends over 12 amino acids. Looked up from germline, CDR1 is SEHNR and CDR2 is FQNEAQ (reference sequence). Trimming left V 8 bases short and J 2 bases short, with 9 bases between. The full variable domain, rest sourced from reference TRBV7-9 and TRBJ2-5, is DTGVSQNPRHKITKRGQNVTFRCDPISEHNRLYWYRQTLGQGPEFLTYFQNEAQLEKSRLLSDRFSAERPKGSFSTLEIQRTEQGDSAMYLCASASGQETQYFGPGTRLLVL.

The rearrangement uses TRBV9 and TRBJ2-1; D possibly corresponds to TRBD2 (5 bases). The CDR3 is 16 residues long. V shed 0 bases and J shed 3 bases, with 13 bases lying between them. Germline values: CDR1 SGDLS, CDR2 YYNGEE. The CDR3 loop reads CASSVDGTRNYNEQFF. Written as DNA, the CDR3 is TGTGCCAGCAGCGTAGACGGAACTAGGAACTACAATGAGCAGTTCTTC.

V gene TRBV6-6 combines with J gene TRBJ1-2; TRBD1 is a possible D gene (6 bases). Between the trimmed V and J ends, which lost 6 bases and 7 bases, there was a span of 15 bases. The CDR3 has 13 amino acids. CDR1 and CDR2 from the germline V gene are MNHNY and SVGAGI (reference sequence). DNA for the CDR3: TGTGCCAGCAGATACGCGGGGGCGCCTGGCTACACCTTC. It translates to CASRYAGAPGYTF.

V gene TRBV29-1 combines with J gene TRBJ2-2, with 7 bases matching TRBD1. Unmatched junction bases numbered 4, after V lost 1 base and J lost 5 bases. Germline V gives CDR1 SQVTM, CDR2 ANQGSEA. The CDR3 covers 14 residues. The CDR3 sequence: CSVEVTGRTGELFF. CDR3 in DNA: TGCAGCGTTGAAGTGACAGGGCGGACCGGGGAGCTGTTTTTT.

This sequence joins TRBV4-3 and TRBJ2-4; D remains ambiguous. Trimming stripped 5 bases from V and 0 bases from J, with 8 bases between. Germline V lookup: CDR1 LGHNA, CDR2 YSLEER. The CDR3 runs 14 residues. CDR3 sequence reads: CASSVTVAKNIQYF. CDR3 DNA: TGCGCCAGCAGCGTAACCGTAGCCAAAAACATTCAGTACTTC.

This chain connects TRBV15 to TRBJ2-7, with TRBD2 as a possible D gene (7 bases). Trimming shortened V by 2 bases and J by 0 bases, and 11 bases separated the two germline ends. CDR3 length equals 15 residues. In germline, CDR1 is LNHNV, CDR2 YYDKDF (reference sequence). CDR3 sequence reads: CATSRQRGGSYEQYF. In nucleotides, the CDR3 is TGTGCCACCAGCAGACAAAGGGGGGGCTCCTACGAGCAGTACTTC. The complete variable domain, with remaining parts taken from reference TRBV15 and TRBJ2-7, reads DAMVIQNPRYQVTQFGKPVTLSCSQTLNHNVMYWYQQKSSQAPKLLFHYYDKDFNNEADTPDNFQSRRPNTSFCFLDIRSPGLGDTAMYLCATSRQRGGSYEQYFGPGTRLTVT.

This sequence joins TRBV7-9 and TRBJ1-5; D possibly corresponds to TRBD1 (5 bases). CDR3 length equals 15 residues. The germline V gene has CDR1 SEHNR and CDR2 FQNEAQ (reference sequence). Deletions cut 3 bases from V and 6 bases from J, with 15 bases between. CDR3 DNA sequence: TGTGCCAGCAGCTTTATCGGGGCCAGCGGTCAGCCCCAGCATTTT. Encoded protein: CASSFIGASGQPQHF.

The J gene is TRBJ2-7, the V gene TRBV27; TRBD1 aligns across 9 bases. Germline lookup yields CDR1 MNHEY and CDR2 SMNVEV (reference sequence). This CDR3 region has 12 residues. V gave up 8 bases and J gave up 3 bases; unmatched junction bases: 2. The CDR3 sequence: CASGQGIYEQYF. CDR3 sequence (DNA): TGTGCCAGCGGACAGGGGATCTACGAGCAGTACTTC.

Comment on this clone: A junction end diverges from the germline sequence, so it may reflect a read error. The chain combines TRBV7-2 with TRBJ1-1; D is uncertain. CDR3 length: 9 amino acids. Per germline, CDR1 SGHTA and CDR2 FQGNSA. CDR3 DNA: TGTGCCAGCAGCTTAGCCGGAGCATTT. It codes for CASSLAGAF.

The gene calls are TRBV4-2 and TRBJ2-1, with D perhaps matching TRBD1 (5 bases). Germline loops: CDR1 LGHNA, CDR2 YNFKEQ. V was pared by 0 bases and J by 0 bases, with 12 bases between. The CDR3 loop spans 17 amino acids. The CDR3 spells CASSQDPTASSYNEQFF. CDR3 in DNA: TGTGCCAGCAGCCAAGATCCGACAGCCAGCTCCTACAATGAGCAGTTCTTC.

The V call is TRBV6-5, the J call TRBJ2-7; 10 bases fit TRBD1. CDR1 is MNHEY, CDR2 SVGAGI, per germline. This CDR3 contains 14 residues. The V and J ends lost 6 bases and 4 bases, in that order; junction bases with no gene match: 6. The CDR3 loop reads CASRGQGSEYEQYF. The CDR3 DNA follows: TGTGCCAGCAGGGGACAGGGGTCCGAGTACGAGCAGTACTTC.

The CDR3, as DNA: TGCGCCAGCAGCACGGGACTAGCGGGGTTAAACACCGGGGAGCTGTTTTTT. It translates to CASSTGLAGLNTGELFF. The chain is built from TRBV5-1 and TRBJ2-2, with 13 bases that match TRBD2. The junction had 5 bases not matched to a gene; V was cut back by 4 bases and J by 2 bases. The CDR3 covers 17 residues. The V gene's germline CDR1 is SGHRS and CDR2 YFSETQ.

J is TRBJ2-2 and V is TRBV9; D gene ambiguous. V was shortened by 4 bases and J by 5 bases, with 9 bases between the two germline ends. This CDR3 spans 13 amino acids. Germline CDR1 is SGDLS and CDR2 is YYNGEE. Here the CDR3 DNA reads TGTGCCAGCAGCCCTTTCGTTACCGGGGAGCTGTTTTTT. Its translation: CASSPFVTGELFF.

V gene TRBV6-9 combines with J gene TRBJ2-7; 8 bases are a match to TRBD1. Trimming cost V 5 bases and J 4 bases; bases outside gene matches: 4. The germline CDR1 and CDR2 sequences are MNHGY and SVAAGI. The CDR3 is 13 residues long. CDR3 sequence (DNA): TGTGCCAGCAGTCGGACAGGGTTTTACGAGCAGTACTTC. Translation: CASSRTGFYEQYF.

V gene TRBV5-6 combines with J gene TRBJ1-1, with 12 bases fitting TRBD1. There are 16 residues in the CDR3. V shed 5 bases, J shed 4 bases, and the junction held 9 bases outside the gene matches. In germline, CDR1 is SGHDT, CDR2 YYEEEE. The CDR3 region has the DNA TGTGCCAGCAGTCGAAAACCGGGACAGGGGGCCACTGAAGCTTTCTTT. It yields the protein CASSRKPGQGATEAFF.

This clone was detected a few times. V and J are TRBV2 and TRBJ1-5; 7 bases match TRBD1. Germline V gene lookup returns CDR1 SNHLY and CDR2 FYNNEI. The CDR3 is 15 residues long. V gave up 5 bases and J gave up 3 bases; unmatched junction bases: 7. CDR3: CASSPGTVYNQPQHF. The DNA of the CDR3 is TGTGCCAGCAGTCCCGGGACAGTTTACAATCAGCCCCAGCATTTT.